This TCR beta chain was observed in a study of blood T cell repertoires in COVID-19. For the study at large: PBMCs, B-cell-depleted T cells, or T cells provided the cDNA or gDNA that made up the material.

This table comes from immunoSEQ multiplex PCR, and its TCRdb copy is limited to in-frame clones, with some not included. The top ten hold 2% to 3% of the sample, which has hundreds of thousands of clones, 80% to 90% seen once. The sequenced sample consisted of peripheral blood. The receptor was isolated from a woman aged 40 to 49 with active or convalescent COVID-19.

Written as DNA, the CDR3 is TGTGCCAGCAGCTTAGATTTTTTCGGGAGGGACACTGAAGCTTTCTTT. This sequence encodes CASSLDFFGRDTEAFF. The rearrangement uses TRBV11-3 and TRBJ1-1; D unresolved. The CDR3 runs 16 residues. Germline V lookup: CDR1 SGHNT, CDR2 YENEEA. Between the trimmed V and J ends, which lost 0 bases and 3 bases, there was a span of 14 bases.